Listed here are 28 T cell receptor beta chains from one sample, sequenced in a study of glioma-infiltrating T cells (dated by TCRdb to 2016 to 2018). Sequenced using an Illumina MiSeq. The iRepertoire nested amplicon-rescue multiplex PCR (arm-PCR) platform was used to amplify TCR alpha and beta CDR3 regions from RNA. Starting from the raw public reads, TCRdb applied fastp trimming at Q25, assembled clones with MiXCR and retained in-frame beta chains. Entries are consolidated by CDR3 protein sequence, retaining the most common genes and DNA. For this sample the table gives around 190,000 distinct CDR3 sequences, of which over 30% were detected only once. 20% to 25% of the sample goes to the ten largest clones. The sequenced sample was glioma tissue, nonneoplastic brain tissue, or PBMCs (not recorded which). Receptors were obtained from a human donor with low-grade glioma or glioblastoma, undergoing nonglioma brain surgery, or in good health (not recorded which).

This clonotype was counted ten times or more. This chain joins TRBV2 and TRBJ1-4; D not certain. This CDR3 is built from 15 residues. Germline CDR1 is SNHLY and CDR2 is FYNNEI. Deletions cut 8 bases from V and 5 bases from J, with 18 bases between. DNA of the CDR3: TGTGCCAGCCGAAGTGGGCCCTTCTCGAATGAAAAACTGTTTTTT. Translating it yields CASRSGPFSNEKLFF.

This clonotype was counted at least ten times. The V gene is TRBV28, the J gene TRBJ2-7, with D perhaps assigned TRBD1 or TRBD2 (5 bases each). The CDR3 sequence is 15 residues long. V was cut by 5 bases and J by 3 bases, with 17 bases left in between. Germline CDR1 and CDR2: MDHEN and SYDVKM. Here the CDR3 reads CASSRPRDAGYEQYF. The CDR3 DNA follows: TGTGCCAGCAGTCGACCACGGGACGCGGGCTACGAGCAGTACTTC.

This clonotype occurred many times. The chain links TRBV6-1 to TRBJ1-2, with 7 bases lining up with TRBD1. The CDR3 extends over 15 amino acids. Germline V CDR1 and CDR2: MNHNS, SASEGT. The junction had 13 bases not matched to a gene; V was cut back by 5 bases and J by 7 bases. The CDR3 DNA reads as TGTGCCAGCAGTCTCCAGGGGGGGAGTAGTAGTGGCTACACCTTC. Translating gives CASSLQGGSSSGYTF.

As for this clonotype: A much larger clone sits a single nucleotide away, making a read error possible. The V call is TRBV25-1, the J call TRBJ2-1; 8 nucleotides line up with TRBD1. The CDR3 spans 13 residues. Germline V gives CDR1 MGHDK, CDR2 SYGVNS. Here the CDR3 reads CVSSLGTGVEQFF. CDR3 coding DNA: TGTGTCAGCAGTTTAGGGACAGGAGTTGAGCAGTTCTTC.

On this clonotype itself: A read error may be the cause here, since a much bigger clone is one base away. The CDR3 DNA reads TGTGCCAGCAGCGTAGGAGGGACAGGGAGCACAGATACGCAGTATTTT. Its translation: CASSVGGTGSTDTQYF. This chain links TRBV13 with TRBJ2-3; 9 bases agree with TRBD1. CDR1 and CDR2 (germline): PRHDT, FYEKMQ (reference sequence). The CDR3 runs to 16 residues.

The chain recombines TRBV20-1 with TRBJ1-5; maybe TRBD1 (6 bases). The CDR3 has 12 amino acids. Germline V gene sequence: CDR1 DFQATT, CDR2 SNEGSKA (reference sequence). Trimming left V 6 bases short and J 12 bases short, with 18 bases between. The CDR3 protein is CSATTGSHLQHF. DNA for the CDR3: TGCAGTGCAACCACAGGGAGCCATCTCCAGCATTTT.

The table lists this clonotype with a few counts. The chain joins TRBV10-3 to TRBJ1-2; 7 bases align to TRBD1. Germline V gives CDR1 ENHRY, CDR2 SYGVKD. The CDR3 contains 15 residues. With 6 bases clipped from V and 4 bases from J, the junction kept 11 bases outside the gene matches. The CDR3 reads CAIRPDRVEGYGYTF. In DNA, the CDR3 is TGTGCCATCAGACCAGACAGGGTTGAAGGCTATGGCTACACCTTC.

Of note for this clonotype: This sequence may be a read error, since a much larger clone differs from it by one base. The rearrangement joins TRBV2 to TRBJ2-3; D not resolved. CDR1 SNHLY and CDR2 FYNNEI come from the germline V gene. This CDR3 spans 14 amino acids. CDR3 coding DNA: TGTTCCAGCAGTGAATTCCTTAGCACAGATACGCAGTATTTT. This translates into CSSSEFLSTDTQYF.

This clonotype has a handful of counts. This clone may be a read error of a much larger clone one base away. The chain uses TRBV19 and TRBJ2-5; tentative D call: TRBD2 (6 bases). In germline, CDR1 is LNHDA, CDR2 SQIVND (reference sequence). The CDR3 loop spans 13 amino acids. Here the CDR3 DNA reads TGTGCCAGTAGTATGCGTTCGGGAGAGACCAAGTACTTC. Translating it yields CASSMRSGETKYF.

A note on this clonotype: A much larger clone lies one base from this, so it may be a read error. DNA of the CDR3: TGCGCCAGCAGCCAAGCCAGGGGAGAATACGAGCAGTTCTTC. Protein sequence: CASSQARGEYEQFF. The chain links TRBV4-3 to TRBJ2-1, with D possibly matching TRBD1 (6 bases). This CDR3 has 14 amino acids. The germline V and J ends were trimmed by 1 base and 10 bases, with 14 bases remaining between them. Germline CDR1 is LGHNA and CDR2 is YSLEER.

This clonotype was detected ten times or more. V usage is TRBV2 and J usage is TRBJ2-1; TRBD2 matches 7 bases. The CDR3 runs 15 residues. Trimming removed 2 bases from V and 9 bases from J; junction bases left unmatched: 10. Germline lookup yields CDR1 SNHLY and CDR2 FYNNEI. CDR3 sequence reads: CASSESGTAFSEQFF. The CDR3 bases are TGTGCCAGCAGTGAAAGCGGGACCGCTTTTAGTGAGCAGTTCTTC.

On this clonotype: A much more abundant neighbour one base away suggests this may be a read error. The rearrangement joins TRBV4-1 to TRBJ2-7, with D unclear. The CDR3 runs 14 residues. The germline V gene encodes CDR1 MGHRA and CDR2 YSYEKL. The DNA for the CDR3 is TGCGTCAGCAGCCAAGCTCCAAGGGCTGGAGAGCAGTACTTC. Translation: CVSSQAPRAGEQYF.

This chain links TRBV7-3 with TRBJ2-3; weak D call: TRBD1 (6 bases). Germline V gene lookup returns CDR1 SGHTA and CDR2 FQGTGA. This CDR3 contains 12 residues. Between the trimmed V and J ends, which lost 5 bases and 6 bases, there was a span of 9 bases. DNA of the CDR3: TGTGCCAGCAGCACACAGGGCGATACGCAGTATTTT. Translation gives CASSTQGDTQYF.

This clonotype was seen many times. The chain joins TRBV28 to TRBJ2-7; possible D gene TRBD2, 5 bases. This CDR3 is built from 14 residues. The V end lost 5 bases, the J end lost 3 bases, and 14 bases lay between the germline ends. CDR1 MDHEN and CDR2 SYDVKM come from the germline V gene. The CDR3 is CASSPPGSHYEQYF. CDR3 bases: TGTGCCAGCAGTCCTCCGGGATCCCACTACGAGCAGTACTTC.

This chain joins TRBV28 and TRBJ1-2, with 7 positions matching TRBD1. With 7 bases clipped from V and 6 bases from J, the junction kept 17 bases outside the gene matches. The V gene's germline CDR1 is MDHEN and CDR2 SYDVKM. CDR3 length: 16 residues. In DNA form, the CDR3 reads TGTGCCAGCATAACGTCGCACAGGGGAGAGTTGGATGGCTACACCTTC. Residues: CASITSHRGELDGYTF.

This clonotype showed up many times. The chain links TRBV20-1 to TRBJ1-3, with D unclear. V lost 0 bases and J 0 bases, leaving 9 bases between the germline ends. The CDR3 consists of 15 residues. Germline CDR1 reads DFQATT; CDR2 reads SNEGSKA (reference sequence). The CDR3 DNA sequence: TGCAGTGCTAGAGACGTGGTCTTCTCTGGAAACACCATATATTTT. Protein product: CSARDVVFSGNTIYF.

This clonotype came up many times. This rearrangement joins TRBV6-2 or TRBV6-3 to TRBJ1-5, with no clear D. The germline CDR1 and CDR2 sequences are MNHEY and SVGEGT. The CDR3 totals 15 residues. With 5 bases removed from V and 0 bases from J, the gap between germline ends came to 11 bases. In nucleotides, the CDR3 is TGTGCCAGCAGTGACCCCGGGATTAGCAATCAGCCCCAGCATTTT. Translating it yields CASSDPGISNQPQHF.

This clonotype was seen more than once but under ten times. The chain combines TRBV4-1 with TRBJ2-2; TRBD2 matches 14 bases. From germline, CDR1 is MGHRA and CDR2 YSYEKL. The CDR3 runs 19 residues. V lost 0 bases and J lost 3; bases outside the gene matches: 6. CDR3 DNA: TGCGCCAGCAGCCAAGATCCGGGACTAGCGGGAGAGGACACCGGGGAGCTGTTTTTT. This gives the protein CASSQDPGLAGEDTGELFF.

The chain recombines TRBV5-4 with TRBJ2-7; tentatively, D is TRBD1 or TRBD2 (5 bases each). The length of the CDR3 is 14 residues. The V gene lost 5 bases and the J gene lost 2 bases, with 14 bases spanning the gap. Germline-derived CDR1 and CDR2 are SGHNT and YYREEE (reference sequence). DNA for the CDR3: TGTGCCAGCAGAAACCGGGACGGGCCCTACGAGCAGTACTTC. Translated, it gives CASRNRDGPYEQYF.

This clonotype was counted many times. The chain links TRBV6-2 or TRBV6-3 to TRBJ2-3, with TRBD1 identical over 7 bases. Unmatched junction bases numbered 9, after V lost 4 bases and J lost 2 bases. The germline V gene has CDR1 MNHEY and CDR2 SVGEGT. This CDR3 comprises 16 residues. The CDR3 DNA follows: TGTGCCAGCAGTTCTCCACCGGGACAGAACACAGATACGCAGTATTTT. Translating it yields CASSSPPGQNTDTQYF.

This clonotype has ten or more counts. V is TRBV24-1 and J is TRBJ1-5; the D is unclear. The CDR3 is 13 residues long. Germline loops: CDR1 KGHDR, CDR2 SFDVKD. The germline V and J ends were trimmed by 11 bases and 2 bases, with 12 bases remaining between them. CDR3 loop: CAILGQCNQPQHF. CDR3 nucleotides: TGTGCCATCCTCGGGCAGTGCAATCAGCCCCAGCATTTT.

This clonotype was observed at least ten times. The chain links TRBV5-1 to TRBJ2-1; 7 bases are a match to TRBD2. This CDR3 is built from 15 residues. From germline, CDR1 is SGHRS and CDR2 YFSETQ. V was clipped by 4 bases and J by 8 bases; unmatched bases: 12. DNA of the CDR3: TGCGCCAGCAGCCCGACCCCGGGACTAATAGATGAGCAGTTCTTC. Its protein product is CASSPTPGLIDEQFF.

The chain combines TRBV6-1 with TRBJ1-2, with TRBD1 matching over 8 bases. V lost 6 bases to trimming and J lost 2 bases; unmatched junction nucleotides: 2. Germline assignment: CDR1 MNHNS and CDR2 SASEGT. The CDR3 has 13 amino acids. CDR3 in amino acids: CASRRTGNYGYTF. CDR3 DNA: TGTGCCAGCAGGAGGACAGGGAACTATGGCTACACCTTC.

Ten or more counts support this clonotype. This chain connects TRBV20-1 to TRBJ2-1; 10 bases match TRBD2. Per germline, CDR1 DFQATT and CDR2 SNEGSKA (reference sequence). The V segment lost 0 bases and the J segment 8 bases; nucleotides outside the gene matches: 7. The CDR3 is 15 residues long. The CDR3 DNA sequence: TGCAGTGCTAGAGACCGAGCGGGAGGGCCGGATGAGCAGTTCTTC. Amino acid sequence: CSARDRAGGPDEQFF.

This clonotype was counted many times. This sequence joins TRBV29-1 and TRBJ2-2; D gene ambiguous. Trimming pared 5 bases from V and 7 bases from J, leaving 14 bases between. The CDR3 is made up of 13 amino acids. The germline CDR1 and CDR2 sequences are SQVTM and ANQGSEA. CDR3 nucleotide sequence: TGCAGCGTTCTGATCCGCTACGGCGGGGAGCTGTTTTTT. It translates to CSVLIRYGGELFF.

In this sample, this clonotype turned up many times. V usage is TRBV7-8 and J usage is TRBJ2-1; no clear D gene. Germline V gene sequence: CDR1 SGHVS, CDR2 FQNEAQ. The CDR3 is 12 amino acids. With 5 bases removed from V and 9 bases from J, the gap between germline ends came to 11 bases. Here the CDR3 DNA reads TGTGCCAGCAGCCGAACTCTCAGTGAGCAGTTCTTC. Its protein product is CASSRTLSEQFF.

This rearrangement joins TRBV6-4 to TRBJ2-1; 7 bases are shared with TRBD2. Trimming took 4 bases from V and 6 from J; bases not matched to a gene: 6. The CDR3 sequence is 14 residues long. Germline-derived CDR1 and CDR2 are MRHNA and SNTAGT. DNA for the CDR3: TGTGCCAGCAGTGTACTAGCGAGCCTCAATGAGCAGTTCTTC. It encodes CASSVLASLNEQFF.

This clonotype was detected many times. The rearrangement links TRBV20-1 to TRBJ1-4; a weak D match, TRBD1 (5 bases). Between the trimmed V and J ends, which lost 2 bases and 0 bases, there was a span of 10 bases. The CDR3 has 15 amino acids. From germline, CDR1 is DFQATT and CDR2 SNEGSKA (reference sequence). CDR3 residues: CSARSGGATNEKLFF. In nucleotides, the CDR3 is TGCAGTGCTAGATCTGGGGGTGCAACTAATGAAAAACTGTTTTTT.